This TCR beta chain is from a study of cytotoxic CD8 clonotypes in ibrutinib-treated CLL (dated by TCRdb to the early 2020s). Turning to the overall study: The cohort had 11 relapsed/refractory and 15 treatment-naive patients; 17 were IGHV unmutated. Responses were partial in some 24 patients and complete in 2; after median approximately 5.5 years follow-up, roughly 14 stayed in remission and around 12 progressed. Samples at response were collected after a median of 12 months of treatment, with a range of roughly 6 to 40 months. Samples averaged 255,043 productive templates and around 91,000 productive rearrangements. Of the approximately 87 participants in the trial, about two dozen had longitudinal samples available. Cryopreserved peripheral blood mononuclear cells were obtained prior to treatment, at the time of response, and at either disease progression or sustained remission. Every sample from remission and from progressive disease was obtained while the patients were still on ibrutinib. Overall study outcomes, separate from this receptor: Public clonotypes were rare and either shrank or stayed stable during treatment, and the rise in clonality at ibrutinib response reflected expansion of private clonotypes. At ibrutinib response clonality went up, during sustained remission it held steady, and at progression it dropped back toward baseline. Sampling times were not matched between sustained-remission and progressing patients, and lymph node repertoires were not studied. At baseline, clonality was higher than in age-matched healthy donors and showed a strong correlation with circulating CD8+ T-cell counts.

V loses 4 bases, J loses 2 bases, and the germline ends lie 6 bases apart. From a lookup of the germline V gene, CDR1 and CDR2 are SGHTA and FQGNSA. The CDR3 runs 12 residues from the cysteine to the phenylalanine. The read is trimmed to its CDR3 DNA, 36 bases read in frame from base 1. The time point tag for this specimen amounts to: roughly 2 years on ibrutinib. For TCR beta library preparation, around 2.2 micrograms of genomic DNA was extracted from cryopreserved PBMCs. Longitudinal blood samples from CLL patients on ibrutinib monotherapy underwent high-throughput TCR beta sequencing. The patients took part in an open-label, single-center phase 2 trial of ibrutinib monotherapy. To note about this clone: No cognate antigen has been identified for it. Base qualities were left out, and no much larger clone turns up one base away.

Each clonotype received, on average, about 10x coverage in deep resolution sequencing performed on a MiSeq, where the target depth lay between 1 in 1 million and 1 in 200,000 T cells. The immunoSEQ hsTCRB Kit was used to generate the TCR beta libraries. Processing in the source paper ran as follows. Data were analyzed with ImmunoSEQ Data Assistant and ImmunoSEQ Analyzer, with V, D and J genes assigned per IMGT definitions. Clonality was computed as one minus normalized Shannon entropy of productive rearrangement frequencies, ranging from 0 to 1. Only overrepresented clonotypes making up at least 0.05% of the repertoire of each patient were included in the public clonotype analysis. Repertoires from thirteen age-matched healthy donors in immuneACCESS were used as clonality controls. Entries here come from immuneACCESS through TCRdb and include only in-frame sequences with V and J called. Some clones fail to appear in such tables; in the studies checked, an unresolved V gene covers under half of the shortfall, and the cause of the remainder is unknown. V and J calls and clone size are given by that table; D and trimming were obtained from the DNA. This sample has some 130,000 clones in its table, and 80% to 90% of those were observed once. The top ten constitute roughly 1.9% of the sample.

The source is a human donor with chronic lymphocytic leukemia. The chain employs TRBV7-2 and TRBJ2-7; the D gene assignment is ambiguous. The starting material was PBMCs, obtained after 24 months of ibrutinib treatment. The CDR3 region has the sequence CASSSTAYEQYF. The DNA reads as follows: TGTGCCAGCAGCTCTACGGCCTACGAGCAGTACTTC.